Following are 18 T cell receptor beta chains from one sample sequenced in a study of post-analysis software for immune sequencing data (dated by TCRdb to the mid-2010s). Results and caveats for the whole study, not just this receptor: About five TRBV segments, including TRBV5-6, TRBV5-1 and TRBV20-1, were significantly more frequent in patients than controls.

The library was made by PCR. TCRdb records Illumina HiSeq 2500 as the sequencer. To reduce PCR and sequencing biases, unique molecular identifiers were incorporated into the TCR beta cDNA libraries. In TCRdb, the public reads were trimmed at Q25 with fastp and aligned with MiXCR, with productive beta chains retained. Entries that share a CDR3 protein sequence are merged under the most common genes and DNA. Here the sample has around 200,000 distinct CDR3 sequences; roughly 28% occur a single time. The ten largest clones add up to about 3.7% of the sample. These TCRs are of unknown antigen specificity. The material sequenced was blood. Every receptor here comes from a girl between 2 and 17 years old with multiple sclerosis.

This clonotype was observed a few times. The rearrangement uses TRBV15 and TRBJ2-5, with 7 bases identical to TRBD2. The CDR3 is 14 amino acids. From germline, CDR1 is LNHNV and CDR2 YYDKDF (reference sequence). The V gene end was trimmed by 2 bases and the J gene end by 3 bases; junction bases not matched to a gene: 3. CDR3 residues: CATSRLAEEETQYF. CDR3 sequence (DNA): TGTGCCACCAGCAGACTAGCGGAAGAAGAGACCCAGTACTTC.

The rearrangement joins TRBV5-1 to TRBJ2-1; 7 positions match TRBD2. J gave up 7 bases and V 0 bases, and 4 bases lay outside the gene matches. The CDR3 has 14 amino acids. Germline loops: CDR1 SGHRS, CDR2 YFSETQ. In DNA form, the CDR3 reads TGCGCCAGCAGCTTGGGGGGGGAGGGGAATGAGCAGTTCTTC. This gives the protein CASSLGGEGNEQFF.

This clonotype was seen many times. The chain is built from TRBV7-2 and TRBJ2-1; 16 bases are shared with TRBD2. The CDR3 runs 17 residues. Germline V lookup: CDR1 SGHTA, CDR2 FQGNSA. V shed 5 bases and J 6 bases; nucleotides not matched to a gene: 7. The CDR3 region is CASSTPGTSGRGNEQFF. Written as DNA, the CDR3 is TGTGCCAGCAGCACCCCAGGGACTAGCGGGAGGGGCAATGAGCAGTTCTTC.

This rearrangement joins TRBV5-6 to TRBJ2-1, with a tentative D call TRBD2 (6 bases). The CDR3 consists of 18 residues. Trimming shortened V by 5 bases and J by 9 bases, and 30 bases separated the two germline ends. CDR1 is SGHDT, CDR2 YYEEEE, per germline. The CDR3: CASREVRELVGRYGEQFF. The CDR3 DNA reads TGTGCCAGCAGAGAGGTCCGGGAGCTAGTGGGTCGTTACGGTGAGCAGTTCTTC. Based on the CDR3 plus reference TRBV5-6 and TRBJ2-1, the full variable domain is DAGVTQSPTHLIKTRGQQVTLRCSPKSGHDTVSWYQQALGQGPQFIFQYYEEEERQRGNFPDRFSGHQFPNYSSELNVNALLLGDSALYLCASREVRELVGRYGEQFFGPGTRLTVL.

Worth noting for this clonotype: A much larger clone differs by one base, so this may be a read error. The chain combines TRBV27 with TRBJ2-7; a possible D gene is TRBD2 (5 bases). Near its end, the DNA agrees better with TRBJ2-5, so the J call may be wrong. The V gene's germline CDR1 is MNHEY and CDR2 SMNVEV (reference sequence). This CDR3 is built from 13 residues. The CDR3 nucleotides read TGTGCCAGCACCACTAGGCGGTCGGAGACCCAGTACTTC. This gives the protein CASTTRRSETQYF.

This clonotype was observed a few times. The V gene is TRBV7-8, the J gene TRBJ2-5, with 9 bases matching TRBD2. Germline V CDR1 and CDR2: SGHVS, FQNEAQ. CDR3 length: 15 amino acids. J lost 5 bases, V lost 3 bases, and 7 bases had no gene match. The CDR3 protein is CASSLGGGAPETQYF. The CDR3 DNA sequence: TGTGCCAGCAGCTTGGGCGGGGGGGCCCCCGAGACCCAGTACTTC.

V usage is TRBV6-9 and J usage is TRBJ2-1, with a possible D match to TRBD1 (6 bases). The CDR3 length is 14 residues. Germline V CDR1 and CDR2: MNHGY, SVAAGI. Between the trimmed V and J ends, which lost 10 bases and 7 bases, there was a span of 20 bases. CDR3 DNA: TGTGCCATACCCCGGGACACTAAGGAGAATGAGCAGTTCTTC. Amino acid sequence: CAIPRDTKENEQFF.

With respect to this clonotype: Since a much larger clone is just one base distant, this may be a read error. J is TRBJ2-4 and V is TRBV7-9, with D uncertain. This CDR3 contains 16 residues. In germline, CDR1 is SEHNR, CDR2 FQNEAQ (reference sequence). CDR3 in amino acids: CACSLGRQLAKNIQYF. As DNA, the CDR3 is TGTGCCTGCAGCTTAGGACGGCAGCTAGCCAAAAACATTCAGTACTTC. The whole variable domain, filled in from reference TRBV7-9 and TRBJ2-4, reads DTGVSQNPRHKITKRGQNVTFRCDPISEHNRLYWYRQTLGQGPEFLTYFQNEAQLEKSRLLSDRFSAERPKGSFSTLEIQRTEQGDSAMYLCACSLGRQLAKNIQYFGAGTRLSVL.

This clonotype came up a few times. The chain has TRBV6-1 and TRBJ1-5; D is unclear. The CDR3 has 11 amino acids. V was trimmed by 1 base and J by 10 bases, leaving 5 bases between them. Germline CDR1 and CDR2: MNHNS and SASEGT. The CDR3 bases are TGTGCCAGCAGTGAAGTAGGACCCCAGCATTTT. The encoded protein is CASSEVGPQHF.

The rearrangement links TRBV7-9 to TRBJ2-3; tentatively, D is TRBD2 (5 bases). There are 15 residues in the CDR3. The V end lost 0 bases, the J end lost 2 bases, and 9 bases lay between the germline ends. Per the germline V gene, CDR1 is SEHNR and CDR2 is FQNEAQ (reference sequence). CDR3 sequence (DNA): TGTGCCAGCAGCTTAGCAGTCGGGGTCACAGATACGCAGTATTTT. Translation gives CASSLAVGVTDTQYF.

This clonotype was detected many times. The CDR3 DNA is TGTGCCAGCAGCCTGCCTCCAGGACAGGGGTACACTGAAGCTTTCTTT. It yields the protein CASSLPPGQGYTEAFF. The V call is TRBV3-1, the J call TRBJ1-1; 9 bases are a match to TRBD1. J gave up 3 bases and V 4 bases, and 9 bases lay outside the gene matches. The CDR3 consists of 16 residues. CDR1 LGHDT and CDR2 YNNKEL come from the germline V gene (reference sequence).

There are a few counts of this clonotype. The genes are TRBV28 and TRBJ1-5, with D tentatively TRBD1 (5 bases). This CDR3 contains 18 residues. V shed 7 bases and J shed 7 bases, with 29 bases lying between them. Germline V gene lookup returns CDR1 MDHEN and CDR2 SYDVKM. The CDR3 DNA is TGTGCCAGCACTAATGAAGACGGGGCCAGCCGCGTGTTGCAGCCCCAGCATTTT. As protein: CASTNEDGASRVLQPQHF.

This clonotype came up many times. This sequence joins TRBV29-1 and TRBJ1-4; weak D call: TRBD1 (6 bases). CDR1 is SQVTM, CDR2 ANQGSEA, per germline. The CDR3 has 13 amino acids. V gave up 6 bases and J gave up 7 bases, with 15 bases separating them. The CDR3 is CSVATGLGEKLFF. The CDR3 DNA reads TGCAGCGTAGCTACAGGGCTTGGTGAAAAACTGTTTTTT.

The chain has TRBV14 and TRBJ2-2, with D tentatively TRBD2 (6 bases). Trimming cost V 4 bases and J 1 base, with 10 bases left between them. The CDR3 consists of 15 residues. In germline, CDR1 is SGHDN, CDR2 FVKESK. CDR3: CASSPGLKNTGELFF. The CDR3 coding sequence is TGTGCCAGCAGCCCGGGACTTAAGAACACCGGGGAGCTGTTTTTT.

At least ten counts were recorded for this clonotype. J is TRBJ2-3 and V is TRBV29-1; TRBD2 matches at 9 bases. The germline V gene has CDR1 SQVTM and CDR2 ANQGSEA. This CDR3 is built from 15 residues. The junction had 11 bases not matched to a gene; V was cut back by 4 bases and J by 6 bases. The DNA of the CDR3 is TGCAGCGTTGTACCCGTAGCGGGAGTATCGGATACGCAGTATTTT. Protein sequence: CSVVPVAGVSDTQYF.

This clonotype was counted at least ten times. The CDR3 sequence: CASSQPDSYGYTF. The DNA of the CDR3 is TGTGCCAGCAGCCAACCCGACAGCTATGGCTACACCTTC. This chain joins TRBV3-1 and TRBJ1-2; D is possibly TRBD1 (5 bases). There are 13 residues in the CDR3. V gave up 2 bases and J gave up 4 bases, with 8 bases separating them. The germline gives CDR1 LGHDT, CDR2 YNNKEL (reference sequence).

This clonotype was seen at least ten times. The chain employs TRBV28 and TRBJ2-7, with 15 nucleotides matching TRBD2. CDR3 length: 17 amino acids. Germline trimming cut 5 bases from V and 4 bases from J; bases unmatched to any gene: 9. CDR1 is MDHEN, CDR2 SYDVKM, per germline. CDR3 in DNA: TGTGCCAGCAGTAAAGGGACTAGCGGGAGGTCTTCGTACGAGCAGTACTTC. As protein: CASSKGTSGRSSYEQYF. The variable domain in full, with the rest retrieved from reference TRBV28 and TRBJ2-7, is DVKVTQSSRYLVKRTGEKVFLECVQDMDHENMFWYRQDPGLGLRLIYFSYDVKMKEKGDIPEGYSVSREKKERFSLILESASTNQTSMYLCASSKGTSGRSSYEQYFGPGTRLTVT.

This clonotype came up once. A much more abundant neighbour one base away suggests this may be a read error. The gene calls are TRBV6-1 and TRBJ2-1; D is perhaps TRBD2 (6 bases). Germline assignment: CDR1 MNHNS and CDR2 SASEGT. CDR3 length equals 15 residues. CDR3 in DNA: TGTGCCAGCAGTGAACGGGAGTGGTCCTACGATGAGCAGTTCTTC. Translated, it gives CASSEREWSYDEQFF.